What follows is one TCR beta chain and its context. This clone's antigen is unknown. The record has no base qualities; no much larger clone is one base away. Receptor libraries were prepared by the immunoSEQ multiplex PCR assay. A mixture of 60 forward primers for TCR Vbeta segments and 13 reverse primers for TCR Jbeta segments was used in the multiplex PCR. A multiplex PCR assay on genomic DNA amplified the CDR3 region of rearranged TCR beta genes. On the Illumina HiSeq System, the amplified TCR beta libraries were sequenced as 87-base-pair reads. In the source study's methods: In a later analysis, approximately 74 million unique TCR beta chains were counted across the 690 or so repertoires, and approximately 11 million of these chains were shared by at least two donors. Raw reads were error-corrected and collapsed into unique sequences with a nearest-neighbor algorithm that merged closely related sequences to remove PCR and sequencing errors. CDR3 sequences were aligned to IMGT reference sequences to assign V, D and J gene segments. For a sequence to be retained, a match of at least six nucleotides was required to both a V gene segment and a J gene segment. Rearrangements were classified as productive when the CDR3 lacked stop codons and remained in frame with V and J, and all other rearrangements were classified as non-productive. Following IMGT convention, CDR3 was defined as the stretch from the second conserved V-encoded cysteine to the conserved J-encoded phenylalanine. In an earlier analysis of just under 600 of the donors, sequences lacking an unambiguous match to a single V gene segment were excluded. In an earlier analysis of several hundred of the donors, a V segment was called functional when productive rearrangements were above 56.7%, and segregating when the standard deviation between donors exceeded 5%. A statistical classification framework was built to diagnose cytomegalovirus status from the catalog of TCR beta chain sequences. In a later analysis, TCR nucleotide sequences were compared against IMGT/GENE-DB human TR gene sequences so that V and J genes could be assigned. Using the TCRdist pipeline, a later analysis assigned CDR3 sequences along with most-parsimonious VDJ recombination scenarios. In a later analysis, each TCR beta chain was defined by its CDR3 amino acid sequence together with its V-gene family, and reads lacking a unique V-gene family were excluded. In a later analysis, 450 to 600 highly shared, low-generation-probability nucleotide sequences were removed to address suspected cross-contamination and a sequencing artifact. In a later analysis, a clonal expansion index was calculated for each public chain from normalized within-repertoire ranks of inferred template counts. A later analysis computed generation probabilities with a VDJ recombination model fitted to out-of-frame rearrangements, and checked the results against IGoR. In a later analysis, TCR-TCR, TCR-HLA and TCR-CMV co-occurrence was scored with hypergeometric tests, and a repertoire-size bias correction was applied to TCR pairs. In a later analysis, false discovery rates were estimated by permuting HLA or CMV assignments 20 times. In a later analysis, co-occurring TCRs were grouped using DBSCAN, and TCRdist sequence similarity was added for clustering within HLA-allele-positive subsets. For co-occurrence clustering, repertoires with fewer than 30,000 or more than 120,000 public chains were excluded, along with a handful of repertoires with anomalous nucleotide sharing. TCRdb holds this immuneACCESS table with in-frame rearrangements only. Some clones are missing; in checked studies, unresolved V genes explain under half, and the rest has no known cause. V and J calls and clone size are as listed in that table; D and trimming were resolved from the DNA. The sample records about 160,000 clones, 75% to 85% of which are singletons. Roughly 2% of the sample is in the top ten clones.

This sample was taken from a study of cytomegalovirus exposure and HLA in healthy donors (dated by TCRdb to about 2017). For the wider study: In an earlier analysis of approximately 640 of the donors, 250 to 300 Gb of sequence data and 90 million to 130 million unique TCR beta sequences from roughly 190 million T cells were reported. In addition to the first cohort of 666 subjects, a separate validation cohort of approximately 110 different subjects was used. Class I and class II HLA loci were covered by the typing at four-digit resolution. To predict cytomegalovirus infection status, the study combined high-throughput TCR immunosequencing, statistical association of individual TCRs with disease status, and machine learning. Of the roughly 400 genotyped donors, approximately 83% fell in the genetic ancestry cluster associated with self-reported Caucasian donors. An early release covering some 640 HLA-typed donors comprised roughly 300 gigabases of sequencing data and tens of millions of unique TCR sequences. The T cell repertoires of 550 to 850 subjects were profiled by immunosequencing and related to cytomegalovirus serostatus. The later analysis used no new phenotypic data to find candidate immune exposures, relying instead on TCR beta sequences and their occurrence across donors. Several DR-DQ haplotypes were treated as single units for association and clustering because of strong linkage in the cohort. A later analysis re-examined previously published TCR beta repertoires from 610 or so donors and added high-resolution HLA genotyping to investigate patterns of TCR occurrence. To decide whether each TCR beta V gene segment behaved as functional or pseudogenic, an earlier analysis of 587 of the donors relied on high-throughput TCR beta sequencing. On average, around 230,000 unique TCR beta nucleotide sequences were sequenced per donor among about 400 genotyped donors of the cohort, with around 19% of those sequences being non-productive. In a later genetic analysis, genome-wide SNP genotypes for about 60% of the 666 donors were used, and that subset was treated as a discovery cohort. The study was designed to test whether signatures of past pathogen exposure could be identified by cataloging public T cell receptors. The number of typed donors differed by locus: 629-630 for A, B, C, DRB1 and DQB1; about 520 for DQA1; around 580 for DPA1; and around 490 for DPB1. Donor age, sex, ethnicity and CMV serostatus were compiled alongside the repertoire data. Every repertoire in the discovery cohort had been generated on one and the same sequencing platform.

On the study overall, not on this receptor specifically: Because counts were too low, seventeen rarely observed V segments, including chromosome 9 orphons, were excluded from the earlier analysis of around 590 of the donors. Most TCR sequences were seen in very few donors, while some public TCRs were found in many individuals. At a false discovery rate of 0.05, a later analysis linked around 17,000 TCR beta sequences to specific HLA alleles. An association between a missense DCLRE1C variant and V-gene and J-gene trimming of TCR beta chains was found in a later genetic analysis and replicated in an independent cohort. A further reported finding was that TCR beta sequences accurately predicted the HLA-A and HLA-B alleles for most subjects in the first cohort. In a later genetic analysis, fewer N-insertions in productive TCRs were reported among donors in an Asian-associated ancestry cluster than the approximately 670-donor mean. A few of the identified cytomegalovirus-associated TCR beta chains were confirmed in vitro to be specific for cytomegalovirus antigens. In an earlier analysis of some 640 of the donors, most TCR beta V segments were observed in productive rearrangements about 87% or about 30% of the time, broadly matching IMGT annotations. A group of highly shared sequence variants was considered likely to be a technical artifact of the sequencing pipeline. For the cohort, immune exposure information was limited to CMV serostatus. A later analysis found that most CMV-associated TCR beta chains appeared HLA-restricted, with HLA associations seemingly driven largely by CMV exposure. The study listed 170 or so TCR beta chains as associated with cytomegalovirus. In a later analysis, HLA-associated TCR beta chains were found to be more clonally expanded and to have lower generation probabilities than equally common non-associated chains. Several of the top co-occurrence clusters appeared to be linked to parvovirus B19, influenza, CMV and Epstein-Barr virus, according to a later analysis. The cohort was sequenced for TCR beta chains only, and without alpha or paired-chain data the features that could be detected were limited. Strong co-occurrence of HLA alleles, especially DR and DQ, made assigning TCR associations to individual alleles difficult. Linkage disequilibrium might explain the correlated functional status among segregating V segments, but an unknown experimental factor could not be excluded. It was suggested by the authors that the approach could potentially be generalized to other disease states and immunological phenotypes. In a later analysis, TCR association rates were found to vary across HLA loci, with the most associated TCRs seen for DRB1 alleles and the fewest for HLA-C alleles. HLA typing was unavailable for some donors at each locus, so association tests used only the typed subset. In both the original and validation cohorts, the classifier was reported to diagnose cytomegalovirus status with high specificity and sensitivity. Sequencing depth was assumed to be roughly uniform across donors in the presence/absence analyses, though that assumption may not hold. Some IMGT-functional V segments, including TRBV6-2 and TRBV6-3, could not be told apart with the 87-base-pair reads, so those segments were excluded.

In total, roughly 710 healthy bone marrow donors made up the cohort. At the time of sampling, all cohort members were nominally healthy, though unrecorded immune exposures were likely present. The donor was CMV seronegative and was included in the group of around 320 seronegative cohort members. A peripheral blood sample was provided by each donor, and peripheral blood mononuclear cells were used for TCR beta sequencing. Genomic DNA was extracted from the blood cell samples with the Qiagen DNeasy Blood Extraction Kit. CDR1 and CDR2, per the germline V gene (reference sequence), are PRHDT and FYEKMQ. The CDR3 has 18 amino acids, counting the end cysteine and phenylalanine. Only the CDR3 region is kept as DNA, spanning 54 bases read in frame from base 1. The junction carries 19 bases between V and J, which are trimmed by 0 bases and 4 bases respectively.

The chain couples TRBV13 to TRBJ1-3, with a weak D call of TRBD1 (6 bases match). The sample comprised PBMCs. The TCR comes from a woman under 30 in good health and CMV-seronegative. The DNA sequence reads TGTGCCAGCAGCTTAGGAGCCATATTTACAGGGCTGGGAAACACCATATATTTT. Protein translation: CASSLGAIFTGLGNTIYF. When the CDR3 is completed using the reference TRBV13 and TRBJ1-3 genes on either side, the full variable domain is AAGVIQSPRHLIKEKRETATLKCYPIPRHDTVYWYQQGPGQDPQFLISFYEKMQSDKGSIPDRFSAQQFSDYHSELNMSSLELGDSALYFCASSLGAIFTGLGNTIYFGEGSWLTVV.